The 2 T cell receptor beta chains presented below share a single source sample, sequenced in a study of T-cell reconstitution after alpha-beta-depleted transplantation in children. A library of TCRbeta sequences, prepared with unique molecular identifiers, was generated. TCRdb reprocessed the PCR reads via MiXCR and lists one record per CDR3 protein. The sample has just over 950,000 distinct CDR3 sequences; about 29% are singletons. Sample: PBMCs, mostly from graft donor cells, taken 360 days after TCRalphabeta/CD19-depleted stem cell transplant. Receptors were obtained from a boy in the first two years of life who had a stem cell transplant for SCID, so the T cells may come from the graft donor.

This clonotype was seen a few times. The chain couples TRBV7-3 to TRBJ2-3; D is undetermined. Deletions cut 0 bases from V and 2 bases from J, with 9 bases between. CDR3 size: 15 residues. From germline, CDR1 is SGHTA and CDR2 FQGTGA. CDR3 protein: CASSLTGLNTDTQYF. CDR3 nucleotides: TGTGCCAGCAGCTTAACTGGCCTTAACACAGATACGCAGTATTTT.

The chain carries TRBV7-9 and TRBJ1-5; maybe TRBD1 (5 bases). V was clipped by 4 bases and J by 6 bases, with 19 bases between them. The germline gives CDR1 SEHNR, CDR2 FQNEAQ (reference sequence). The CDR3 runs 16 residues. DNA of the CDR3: TGTGCCAGCAGCTGGTACGGGGAAGGGACTAGTCAGCCCCAGCATTTT. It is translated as CASSWYGEGTSQPQHF.